This TCR beta chain was obtained from a study of human T cells and chemical hapten exposure. About the research overall: The cohort included alopecia areata under or over 50% scalp, totalis and universalis. Study observations and caveats: Relative to controls, expanded TCRs formed significantly more large CDR3 similarity clusters.

TCRdb called the RACE reads again in MiXCR, with one record for every CDR3 protein. The repertoire holds tens of thousands of distinct CDR3 sequences, with roughly a tenth as singletons. This clonotype was recorded a few times. The antigen is undetermined. Time point indicated: patch test 1, 2 weeks after DPC sensitization. Described treatment: therapeutic diphenylcyclopropenone sensitization with weekly scalp DPC. This sequence was found in a man in his forties with alopecia areata. Some clones in this sample may be carry-over from other donors' samples. This specimen consisted of whole blood, obtained in connection with sensitization to the hapten diphenylcyclopropenone (DPC).

The CDR3 DNA is TGTGCCAGCAGCCTGGGGGGGGCCCCTAATGAAAAACTGTTTTTT. It specifies CASSLGGAPNEKLFF. This rearrangement joins TRBV12-3 or TRBV12-4 to TRBJ1-4; D may be TRBD1 (6 bases). CDR3 size: 15 residues. The V and J ends lost 6 bases and 3 bases respectively, with 14 bases between them.